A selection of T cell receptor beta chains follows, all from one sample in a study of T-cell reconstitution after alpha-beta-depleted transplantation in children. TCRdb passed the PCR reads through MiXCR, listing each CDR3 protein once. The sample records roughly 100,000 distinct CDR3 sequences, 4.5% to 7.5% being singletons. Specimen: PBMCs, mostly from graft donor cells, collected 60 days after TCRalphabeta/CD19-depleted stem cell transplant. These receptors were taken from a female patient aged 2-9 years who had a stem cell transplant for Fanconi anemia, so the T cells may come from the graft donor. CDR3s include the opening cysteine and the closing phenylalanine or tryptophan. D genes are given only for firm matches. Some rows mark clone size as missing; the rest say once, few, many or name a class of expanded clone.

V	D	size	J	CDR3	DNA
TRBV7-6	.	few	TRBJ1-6	CASSLETFSRSPLHF	TGTGCCAGCAGCTTAGAGACATTCTCTCGTTCACCCCTCCACTTT
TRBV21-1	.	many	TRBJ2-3	CASSSGQVFTDTQYF	TGTGCCAGCAGCTCGGGACAGGTCTTCACAGATACGCAGTATTTT
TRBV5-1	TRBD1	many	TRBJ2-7	CASSLAPGQGNGQYF	TGCGCCAGCAGCTTGGCCCCGGGACAGGGAAACGGGCAGTACTTC
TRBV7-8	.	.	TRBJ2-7	CASSLAQGIHEQYF	TGTGCCAGCAGCTTGGCACAGGGAATCCACGAGCAGTACTTC
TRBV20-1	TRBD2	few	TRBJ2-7	CSASPDLSGSGEQYF	TGCAGTGCTAGTCCCGACTTAAGCGGGAGCGGCGAGCAGTACTTC
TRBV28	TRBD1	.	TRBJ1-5	CASSLTGGPQNQPQHF	TGTGCCAGCAGTCTTACAGGGGGCCCCCAGAATCAGCCCCAGCATTTT
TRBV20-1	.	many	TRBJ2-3	CSARVFRGASDTQYF	TGCAGTGCTAGAGTTTTTAGAGGGGCTTCAGATACGCAGTATTTT
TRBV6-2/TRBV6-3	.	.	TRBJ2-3	CASSYVGTGTDTQYF	TGTGCCAGCAGTTACGTCGGGACTGGCACAGATACGCAGTATTTT
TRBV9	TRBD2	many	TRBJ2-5	CASSVGTSGSETQYF	TGTGCCAGCAGCGTAGGCACTAGCGGGAGTGAGACCCAGTACTTC
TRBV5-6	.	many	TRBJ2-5	CASIPWRFQETQYF	TGTGCCAGCATCCCCTGGAGGTTCCAAGAGACCCAGTACTTC
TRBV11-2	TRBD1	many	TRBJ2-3	CASSLVGRGQGPFDTQYF	TGTGCCAGCAGCTTAGTCGGCCGAGGACAGGGCCCCTTTGATACGCAGTATTTT
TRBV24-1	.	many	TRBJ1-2	CATSETKASGYTF	TGTGCCACCAGTGAAACAAAGGCGAGTGGCTACACCTTC
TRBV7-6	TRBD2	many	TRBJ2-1	CASSFSGGAFNEQFF	TGTGCCAGCAGCTTTAGCGGGGGGGCGTTCAATGAGCAGTTCTTC
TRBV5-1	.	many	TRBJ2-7	CASSTGASPGDEQYF	TGCGCCAGCAGTACCGGCGCTAGCCCAGGAGACGAGCAGTACTTC
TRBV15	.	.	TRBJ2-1	CATSRDPHRVVYNEQFF	TGTGCCACCAGCAGAGATCCCCACAGGGTAGTATACAATGAGCAGTTCTTC
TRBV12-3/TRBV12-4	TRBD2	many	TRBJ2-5	CASSFRLAGDQETQYF	TGTGCCAGCAGTTTCAGACTAGCGGGGGATCAAGAGACCCAGTACTTC
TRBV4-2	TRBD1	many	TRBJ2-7	CASSHDRGRYEQYF	TGTGCCAGCAGCCATGACAGGGGGCGCTACGAGCAGTACTTC
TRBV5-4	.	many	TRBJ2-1	CASSSKRATYNEQFF	TGTGCCAGCAGCTCAAAGCGGGCGACTTACAATGAGCAGTTCTTC
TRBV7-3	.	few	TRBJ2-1	CASSPRGGAGRTNEQFF	TGTGCCAGCAGCCCCCGGGGTGGTGCGGGGAGAACCAATGAGCAGTTCTTC
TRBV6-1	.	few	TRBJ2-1	CASSEAPSAYNEQFF	TGTGCCAGCAGTGAAGCGCCTAGCGCCTACAATGAGCAGTTCTTC
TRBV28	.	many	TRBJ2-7	CASSLPPAAAYEQYF	TGTGCCAGCAGTTTACCTCCGGCGGCAGCCTACGAGCAGTACTTC
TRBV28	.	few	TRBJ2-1	CASSFWASPVGEQFF	TGTGCCAGCAGTTTTTGGGCTTCCCCGGTCGGGGAGCAGTTCTTC
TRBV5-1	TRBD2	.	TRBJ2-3	CASSLLTSGSTDTQYF	TGCGCCAGCAGCTTGTTGACTAGCGGGTCAACAGATACGCAGTATTTT
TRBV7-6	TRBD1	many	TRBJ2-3	CASSLMGTAITDTQYF	TGTGCCAGCAGCTTAATGGGGACAGCGATCACAGATACGCAGTATTTT
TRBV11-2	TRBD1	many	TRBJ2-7	CASSYGQATKQYF	TGTGCCAGCAGCTATGGACAGGCTACGAAGCAGTACTTC
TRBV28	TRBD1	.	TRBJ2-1	CASTPTGTGQFF	TGTGCCAGCACCCCGACAGGGACAGGGCAGTTCTTC
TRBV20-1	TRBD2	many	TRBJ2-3	CSARAGGTTDTQYF	TGCAGTGCTAGAGCGGGGGGAACCACAGATACGCAGTATTTT
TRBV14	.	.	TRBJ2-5	CASSQWALQETQYF	TGTGCCAGCAGCCAATGGGCATTACAAGAGACCCAGTACTTC
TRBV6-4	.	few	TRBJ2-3	CASSDSGGADTQYF	TGTGCCAGCAGTGACTCGGGGGGTGCAGATACGCAGTATTTT
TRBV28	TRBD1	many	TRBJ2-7	CASSKQGARYEQYF	TGTGCCAGCAGCAAACAGGGGGCGCGATACGAGCAGTACTTC
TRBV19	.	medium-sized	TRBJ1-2	CASNFGTYGYTF	TGTGCCAGTAACTTCGGGACATATGGCTACACCTTC
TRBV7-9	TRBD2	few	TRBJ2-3	CASSLDSGGASSDTQYF	TGTGCCAGCAGCTTAGACAGCGGGGGGGCCTCATCGGATACGCAGTATTTT
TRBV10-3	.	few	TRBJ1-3	CAISHGPGNTIYF	TGTGCCATCAGTCATGGGCCTGGAAACACCATATATTTT
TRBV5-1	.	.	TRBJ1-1	CASSFTGTAEAFF	TGCGCCAGCAGCTTCACCGGGACCGCTGAAGCTTTCTTT
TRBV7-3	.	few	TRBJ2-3	CASSLTGGSADTQYF	TGTGCCAGCAGCTTAACAGGGGGGTCGGCAGATACGCAGTATTTT
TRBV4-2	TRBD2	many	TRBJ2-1	CASRDASGSYNEQFF	TGTGCCAGCAGGGACGCTAGCGGGAGCTACAATGAGCAGTTCTTC
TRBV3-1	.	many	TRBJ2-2	CASSQFKNTGELFF	TGTGCCAGCAGCCAATTTAAGAACACCGGGGAGCTGTTTTTT
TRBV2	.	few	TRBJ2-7	CASGEDSSFSYEQYF	TGTGCCAGCGGCGAAGACAGCTCCTTTTCGTACGAGCAGTACTTC
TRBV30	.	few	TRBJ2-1	CAWSALAREQFF	TGTGCCTGGAGTGCTCTAGCCCGTGAGCAGTTCTTC
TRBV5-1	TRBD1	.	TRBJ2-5	CASSARTGGGETQYF	TGCGCCAGCAGCGCCAGGACAGGGGGCGGAGAGACCCAGTACTTC
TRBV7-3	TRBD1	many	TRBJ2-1	CASSPPGQGYNEQFF	TGTGCCAGCAGCCCACCGGGACAGGGGTACAATGAGCAGTTCTTC
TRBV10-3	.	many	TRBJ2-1	CAISPQGFYNEQFF	TGTGCCATCAGTCCCCAGGGGTTCTACAATGAGCAGTTCTTC
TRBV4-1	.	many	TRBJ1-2	CASSAPPGTMGGYTF	TGCGCCAGCAGCGCCCCTCCCGGGACGATGGGTGGCTACACCTTC
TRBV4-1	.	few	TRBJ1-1	CASSHELVGTQNTEAFF	TGCGCCAGCAGCCACGAACTGGTCGGGACACAGAACACTGAAGCTTTCTTT
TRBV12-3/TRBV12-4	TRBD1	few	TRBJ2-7	CASSFGQGPYEQYF	TGTGCCAGCAGTTTCGGACAGGGGCCCTACGAGCAGTACTTC
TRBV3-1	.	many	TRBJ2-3	CASSQVLASTDTQYF	TGTGCCAGCAGCCAAGTACTGGCTAGCACAGATACGCAGTATTTT
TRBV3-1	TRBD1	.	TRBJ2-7	CASSQGGTGGYEQYF	TGTGCCAGCAGCCAAGGCGGGACAGGGGGGTACGAGCAGTACTTC
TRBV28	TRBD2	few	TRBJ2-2	CASSLVGLAGVTGELFF	TGTGCCAGCAGTTTAGTCGGACTAGCGGGAGTAACCGGGGAGCTGTTTTTT
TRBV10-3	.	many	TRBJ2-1	CAISMTDYNEQFF	TGTGCCATCAGTATGACAGACTACAATGAGCAGTTCTTC
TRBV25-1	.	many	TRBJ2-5	CASSDWLVGSETQYF	TGTGCCAGCAGTGACTGGTTGGTTGGGTCGGAGACCCAGTACTTC
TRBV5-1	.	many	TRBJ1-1	CASSWTDPDTEAFF	TGCGCCAGCAGCTGGACAGATCCTGACACTGAAGCTTTCTTT
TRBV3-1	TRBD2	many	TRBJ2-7	CASSQGPTIAGASYEQYF	TGTGCCAGCAGCCAAGGTCCCACTATAGCGGGAGCATCCTACGAGCAGTACTTC
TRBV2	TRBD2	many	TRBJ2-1	CASSAGLAGYNEQFF	TGTGCCAGCAGTGCGGGACTAGCGGGCTACAATGAGCAGTTCTTC